Described below is a single TCR beta chain sequence and its context. The entry originates in a study of blood T cells in healthy people across ages. Each of the donors had roughly 9.4 milliliters of peripheral blood drawn into EDTA-treated Vacutainer tubes. It was with a sample-barcoded 5' primer and a J-beta primer mix that a second PCR of about 6 to 11 cycles was run. Each CDR3 protein is one row after TCRdb ran MiXCR on the 5' RACE reads. Of 850,000 to 1,100,000 distinct CDR3 sequences in the sample, roughly two fifths were seen once. The CDR3 has 14 amino acids. Germline V gene data show CDR1 as MNHEY and CDR2 as SMNVEV (reference sequence). V was trimmed by 4 bases and J by 2 bases, leaving 10 bases between them.

This sequence was found in a man aged 18 to 29 in good health. Sequencing input: blood. The V gene is TRBV27, the J gene TRBJ2-3; tentative D call: TRBD2 (6 bases). The CDR3 reads CASSSWDFTDTQYF. The CDR3 coding sequence is TGTGCCAGCAGTTCCTGGGACTTCACAGATACGCAGTATTTT.